This T cell receptor (beta chain) was captured by sequencing in a study of shared clonotypes between healthy human individuals. Study overall: The composition of the donors was a couple of women and a few men aged 18 to 49. There were three CD4 naive, three CD4 memory, two CD8 naive and one CD8 memory plates per donor.

Under the authors' procedure: Junction-only sequences without quality scores came from ImmunoSEQ, so filtering differed. Sequencing used immunoSEQ multiplex PCR; TCRdb keeps in-frame clones, though not all of them. From that table come the V and J calls and clone size; the DNA was used to work out D and trimming. Of under 850,000 clones detected, 55% to 80% appear once; the ten largest clones hold under 2%. The CDR3 is 14 amino acids. Trimming stripped 7 bases from V and 1 base from J, with 13 bases between. In germline, CDR1 is LNHDA, CDR2 SQIVND (reference sequence). Nashville, Tennessee was home to all donors, each a Caucasian adult.

This receptor was taken from a woman aged 30 to 39 in good health. This chain connects TRBV19 to TRBJ1-1; D is undetermined. Specimen: memory CD4+ T cells sorted from blood. Subset specified: CD45RA-negative fraction. CDR3 region: CASIFKEGNTEAFF. CDR3 in DNA: TGTGCCAGTATTTTCAAGGAGGGGAACACTGAAGCTTTCTTT. The entire variable domain, with the rest obtained from reference TRBV19 and TRBJ1-1, is as follows: DGGITQSPKYLFRKEGQNVTLSCEQNLNHDAMYWYRQDPGQGLRLIYYSQIVNDFQKGDIAEGYSVSREKKESFPLTVTSAQKNPTAFYLCASIFKEGNTEAFFGQGTRLTVV.